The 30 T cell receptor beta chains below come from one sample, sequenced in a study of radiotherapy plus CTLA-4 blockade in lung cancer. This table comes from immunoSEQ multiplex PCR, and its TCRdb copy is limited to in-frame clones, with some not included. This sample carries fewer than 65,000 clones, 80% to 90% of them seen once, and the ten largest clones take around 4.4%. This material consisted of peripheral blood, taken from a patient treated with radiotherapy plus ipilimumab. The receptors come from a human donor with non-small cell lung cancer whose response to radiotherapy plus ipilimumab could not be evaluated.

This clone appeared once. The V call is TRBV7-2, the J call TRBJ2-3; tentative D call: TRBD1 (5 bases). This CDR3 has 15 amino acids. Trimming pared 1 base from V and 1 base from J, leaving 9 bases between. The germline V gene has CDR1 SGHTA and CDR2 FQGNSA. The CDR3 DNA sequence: TGTGCCAGCAGCTTAGTAGTACAGGGCACAGATACGCAGTATTTT. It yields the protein CASSLVVQGTDTQYF. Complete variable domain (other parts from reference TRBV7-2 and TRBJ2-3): GAGVSQSPSNKVTEKGKDVELRCDPISGHTALYWYRQSLGQGLEFLIYFQGNSAPDKSGLPSDRFSAERTGGSVSTLTIQRTQQEDSAVYLCASSLVVQGTDTQYFGPGTRLTVL.

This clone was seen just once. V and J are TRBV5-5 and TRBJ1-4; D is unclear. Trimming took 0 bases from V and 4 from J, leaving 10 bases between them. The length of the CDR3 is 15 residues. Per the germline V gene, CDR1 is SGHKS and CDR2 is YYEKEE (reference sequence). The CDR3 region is CASSLDPGYNEKLFF. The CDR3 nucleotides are TGTGCCAGCAGCTTGGACCCCGGGTATAATGAAAAACTGTTTTTT.

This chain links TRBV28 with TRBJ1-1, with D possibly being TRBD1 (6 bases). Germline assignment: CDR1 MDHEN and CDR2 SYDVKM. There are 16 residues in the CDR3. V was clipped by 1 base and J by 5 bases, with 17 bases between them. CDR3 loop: CASSLLGTPSTTEAFF. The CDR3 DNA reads TGTGCCAGCAGTTTATTGGGGACACCTTCTACGACTGAAGCTTTCTTT.

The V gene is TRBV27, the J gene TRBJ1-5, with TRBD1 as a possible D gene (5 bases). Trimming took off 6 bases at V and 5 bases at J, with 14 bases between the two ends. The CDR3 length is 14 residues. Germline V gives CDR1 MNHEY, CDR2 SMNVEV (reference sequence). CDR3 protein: CASRPARDYQPQHF. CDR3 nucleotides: TGTGCCAGCAGGCCGGCCAGGGACTATCAGCCCCAGCATTTT.

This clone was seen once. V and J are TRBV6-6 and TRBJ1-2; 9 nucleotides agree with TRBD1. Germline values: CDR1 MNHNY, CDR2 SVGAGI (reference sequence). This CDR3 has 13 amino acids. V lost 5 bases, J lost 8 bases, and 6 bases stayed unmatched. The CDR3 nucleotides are TGTGCCAGCAGTGGGACAGGGAGGGAAGGCTACACCTTC. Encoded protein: CASSGTGREGYTF.

The CDR3 protein is CASSLRGGEQPQHF. The CDR3 DNA sequence: TGTGCCAGCAGTTTAAGGGGTGGAGAACAGCCCCAGCATTTT. The chain recombines TRBV27 with TRBJ1-5; TRBD1 might be the D (5 bases). Germline CDR1 and CDR2: MNHEY and SMNVEV (reference sequence). This CDR3 has 14 amino acids. V gave up 2 bases and J gave up 7 bases, with 12 bases separating them.

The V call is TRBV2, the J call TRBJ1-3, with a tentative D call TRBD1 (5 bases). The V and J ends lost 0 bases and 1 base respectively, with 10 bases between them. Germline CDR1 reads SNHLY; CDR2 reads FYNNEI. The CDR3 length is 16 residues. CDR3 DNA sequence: TGTGCCAGCAGTGAAGCGCGGGGGTCTTCTGGAAACACCATATATTTT. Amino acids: CASSEARGSSGNTIYF.

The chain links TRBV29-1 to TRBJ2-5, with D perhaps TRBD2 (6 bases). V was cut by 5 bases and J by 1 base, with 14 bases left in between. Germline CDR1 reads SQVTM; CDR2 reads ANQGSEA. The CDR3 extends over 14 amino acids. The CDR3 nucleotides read TGCAGCGTTACGGGAGCCGGGTCCCAAGAGACCCAGTACTTC. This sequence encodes CSVTGAGSQETQYF.

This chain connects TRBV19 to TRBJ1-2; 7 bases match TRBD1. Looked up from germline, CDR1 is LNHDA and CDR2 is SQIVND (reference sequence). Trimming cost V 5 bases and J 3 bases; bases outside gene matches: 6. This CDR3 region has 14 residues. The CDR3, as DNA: TGTGCCAGTAGTCGTATAGGGACAGACTATGGCTACACCTTC. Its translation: CASSRIGTDYGYTF.

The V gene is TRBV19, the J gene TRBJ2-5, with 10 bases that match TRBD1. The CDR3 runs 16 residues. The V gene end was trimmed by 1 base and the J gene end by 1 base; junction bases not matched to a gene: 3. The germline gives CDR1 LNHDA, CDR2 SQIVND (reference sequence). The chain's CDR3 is CASSIGDRGSQETQYF. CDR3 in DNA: TGTGCCAGTAGTATAGGGGACAGGGGCTCCCAAGAGACCCAGTACTTC.

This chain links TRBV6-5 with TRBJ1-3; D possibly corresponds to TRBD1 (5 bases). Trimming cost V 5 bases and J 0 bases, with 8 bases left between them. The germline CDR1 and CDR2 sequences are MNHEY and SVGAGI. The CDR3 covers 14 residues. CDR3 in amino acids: CASSGGGSGNTIYF. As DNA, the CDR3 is TGTGCCAGCAGTGGGGGAGGCTCTGGAAACACCATATATTTT.

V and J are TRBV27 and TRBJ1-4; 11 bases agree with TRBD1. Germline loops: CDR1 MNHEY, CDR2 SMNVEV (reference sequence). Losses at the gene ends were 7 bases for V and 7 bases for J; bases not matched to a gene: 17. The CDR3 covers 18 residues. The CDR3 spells CASTNRTGGVFRGEKLFF. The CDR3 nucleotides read TGTGCCAGCACCAACCGGACAGGGGGCGTATTCCGTGGTGAAAAACTGTTTTTT. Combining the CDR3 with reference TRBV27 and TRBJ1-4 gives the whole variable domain EAQVTQNPRYLITVTGKKLTVTCSQNMNHEYMSWYRQDPGLGLRQIYYSMNVEVTDKGDVPEGYKVSRKEKRNFPLILESPSPNQTSLYFCASTNRTGGVFRGEKLFFGSGTQLSVL.

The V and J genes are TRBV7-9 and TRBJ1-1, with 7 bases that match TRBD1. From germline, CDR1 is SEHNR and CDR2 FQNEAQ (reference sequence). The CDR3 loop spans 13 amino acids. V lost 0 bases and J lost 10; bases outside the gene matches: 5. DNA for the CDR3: TGTGCCAGCAGCTTAGCAGGGACAGAAGGAGCTTTCTTT. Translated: CASSLAGTEGAFF. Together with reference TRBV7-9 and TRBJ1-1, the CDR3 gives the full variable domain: DTGVSQNPRHKITKRGQNVTFRCDPISEHNRLYWYRQTLGQGPEFLTYFQNEAQLEKSRLLSDRFSAERPKGSFSTLEIQRTEQGDSAMYLCASSLAGTEGAFFGQGTRLTVV.

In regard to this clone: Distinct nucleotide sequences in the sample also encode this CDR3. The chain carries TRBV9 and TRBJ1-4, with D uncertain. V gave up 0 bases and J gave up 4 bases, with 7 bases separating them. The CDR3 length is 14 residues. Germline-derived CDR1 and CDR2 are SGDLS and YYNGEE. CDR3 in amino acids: CASSVAGGNEKLFF. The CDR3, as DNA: TGTGCCAGCAGCGTAGCAGGTGGTAATGAAAAACTGTTTTTT.

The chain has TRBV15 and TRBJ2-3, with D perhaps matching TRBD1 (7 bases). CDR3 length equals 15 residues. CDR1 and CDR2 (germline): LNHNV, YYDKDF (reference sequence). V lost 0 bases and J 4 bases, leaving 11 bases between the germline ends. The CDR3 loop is CATSRDQGGSDTQYF. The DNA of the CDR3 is TGTGCCACCAGCAGAGACCAGGGGGGCTCAGATACGCAGTATTTT.

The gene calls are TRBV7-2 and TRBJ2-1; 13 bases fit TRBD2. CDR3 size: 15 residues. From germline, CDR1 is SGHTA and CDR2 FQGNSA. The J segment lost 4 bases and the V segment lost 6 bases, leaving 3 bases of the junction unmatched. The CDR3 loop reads CASRRTSGRYNEQFF. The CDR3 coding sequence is TGTGCCAGCAGACGGACTAGCGGGAGATACAATGAGCAGTTCTTC.

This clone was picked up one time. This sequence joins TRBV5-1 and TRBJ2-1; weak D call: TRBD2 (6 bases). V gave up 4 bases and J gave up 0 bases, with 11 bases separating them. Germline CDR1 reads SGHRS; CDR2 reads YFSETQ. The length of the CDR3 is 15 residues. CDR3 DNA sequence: TGCGCCAGCAGCGGGGGGACTCCCTCCTACAATGAGCAGTTCTTC. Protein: CASSGGTPSYNEQFF.

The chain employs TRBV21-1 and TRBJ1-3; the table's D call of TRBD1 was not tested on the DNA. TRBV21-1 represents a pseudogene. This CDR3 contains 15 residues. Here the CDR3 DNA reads TGTGCCAGCAATTCCGACAGGGGGAGCGGAAACACCATATATTTT. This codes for CASNSDRGSGNTIYF.

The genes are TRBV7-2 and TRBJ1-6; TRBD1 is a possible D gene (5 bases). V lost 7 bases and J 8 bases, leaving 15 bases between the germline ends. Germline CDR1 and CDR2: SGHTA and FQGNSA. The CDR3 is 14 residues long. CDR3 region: CASTEGPGDSPLHF. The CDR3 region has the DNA TGTGCCAGCACTGAAGGGCCGGGGGATTCACCCCTCCACTTT. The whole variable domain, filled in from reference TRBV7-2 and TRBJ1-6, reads GAGVSQSPSNKVTEKGKDVELRCDPISGHTALYWYRQSLGQGLEFLIYFQGNSAPDKSGLPSDRFSAERTGGSVSTLTIQRTQQEDSAVYLCASTEGPGDSPLHFGNGTRLTVT.

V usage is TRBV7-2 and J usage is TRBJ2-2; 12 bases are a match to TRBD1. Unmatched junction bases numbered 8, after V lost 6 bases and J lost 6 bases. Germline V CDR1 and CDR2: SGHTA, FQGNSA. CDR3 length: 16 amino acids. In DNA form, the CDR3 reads TGTGCCAGCAGACCCCTAGGGACAGGGGGCCCCGGGGAGCTGTTTTTT. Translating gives CASRPLGTGGPGELFF.

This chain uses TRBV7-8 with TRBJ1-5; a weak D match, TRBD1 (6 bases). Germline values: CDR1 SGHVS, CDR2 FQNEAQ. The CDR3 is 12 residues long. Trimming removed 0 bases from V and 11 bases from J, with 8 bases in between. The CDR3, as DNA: TGTGCCAGCAGCTTAGCCCCAGGGGCCCAGCATTTT. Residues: CASSLAPGAQHF.

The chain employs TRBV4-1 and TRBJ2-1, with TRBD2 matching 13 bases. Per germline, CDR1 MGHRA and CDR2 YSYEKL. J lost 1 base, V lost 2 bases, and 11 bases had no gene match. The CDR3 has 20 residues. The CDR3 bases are TGCGCCAGCAGCCAATTTGGACTAGCGGGAGTCTCGGAGTCCTACAATGAGCAGTTCTTC. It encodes CASSQFGLAGVSESYNEQFF.

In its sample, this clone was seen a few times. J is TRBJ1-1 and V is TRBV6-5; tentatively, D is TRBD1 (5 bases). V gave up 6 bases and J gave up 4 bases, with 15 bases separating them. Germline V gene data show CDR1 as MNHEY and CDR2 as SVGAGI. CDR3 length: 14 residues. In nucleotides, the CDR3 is TGTGCCAGCAGGGACACATACAAGGGCACTGAAGCTTTCTTT. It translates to CASRDTYKGTEAFF.

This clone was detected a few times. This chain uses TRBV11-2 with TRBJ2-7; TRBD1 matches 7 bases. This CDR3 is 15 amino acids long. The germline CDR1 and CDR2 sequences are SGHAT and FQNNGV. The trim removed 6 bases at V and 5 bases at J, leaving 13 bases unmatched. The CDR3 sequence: CASSSLTGFLDEQYF. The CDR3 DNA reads TGTGCCAGCAGTTCCCTGACAGGGTTCTTGGACGAGCAGTACTTC.

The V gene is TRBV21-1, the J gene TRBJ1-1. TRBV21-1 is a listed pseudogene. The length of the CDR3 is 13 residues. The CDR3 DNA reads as TGTGCCAGCAGCCCCCGGGTGTTCACTGAAGCTTTCTTT. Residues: CASSPRVFTEAFF.

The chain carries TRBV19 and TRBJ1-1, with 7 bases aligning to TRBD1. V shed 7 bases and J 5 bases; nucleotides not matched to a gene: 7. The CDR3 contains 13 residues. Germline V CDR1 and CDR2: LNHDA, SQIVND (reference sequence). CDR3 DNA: TGTGCCAGTATTAGACAGGGTGGTACTGAAGCTTTCTTT. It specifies CASIRQGGTEAFF.

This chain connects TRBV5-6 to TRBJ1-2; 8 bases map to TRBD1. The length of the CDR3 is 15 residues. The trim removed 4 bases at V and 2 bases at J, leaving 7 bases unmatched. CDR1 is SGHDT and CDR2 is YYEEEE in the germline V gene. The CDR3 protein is CASSPRTGPNYGYTF. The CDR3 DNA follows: TGTGCCAGCAGCCCTCGGACAGGGCCGAACTATGGCTACACCTTC.

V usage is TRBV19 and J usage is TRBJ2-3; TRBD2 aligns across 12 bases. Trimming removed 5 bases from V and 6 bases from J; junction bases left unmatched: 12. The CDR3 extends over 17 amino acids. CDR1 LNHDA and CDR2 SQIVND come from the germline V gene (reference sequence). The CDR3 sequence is CASSPTLGLAGSDTQYF. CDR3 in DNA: TGTGCCAGTAGTCCCACCCTTGGACTAGCGGGATCGGATACGCAGTATTTT.

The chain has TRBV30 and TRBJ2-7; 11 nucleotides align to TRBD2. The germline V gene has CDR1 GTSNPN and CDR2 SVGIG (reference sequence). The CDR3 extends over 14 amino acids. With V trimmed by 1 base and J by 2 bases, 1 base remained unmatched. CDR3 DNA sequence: TGTGCCTGGAGTGGGGGACTAGCGGCCTACGAGCAGTACTTC. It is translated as CAWSGGLAAYEQYF. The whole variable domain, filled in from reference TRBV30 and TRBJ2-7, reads SQTIHQWPATLVQPVGSPLSLECTVEGTSNPNLYWYRQAAGRGLQLLFYSVGIGQISSEVPQNLSASRPQDRQFILSSKKLLLSDSGFYLCAWSGGLAAYEQYFGPGTRLTVT.

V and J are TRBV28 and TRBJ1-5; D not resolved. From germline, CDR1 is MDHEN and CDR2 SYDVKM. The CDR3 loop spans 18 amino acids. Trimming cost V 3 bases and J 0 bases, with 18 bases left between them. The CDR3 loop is CASSLPGINVGSNQPQHF. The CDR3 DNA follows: TGTGCCAGCAGTTTGCCCGGGATCAACGTGGGTAGCAATCAGCCCCAGCATTTT.